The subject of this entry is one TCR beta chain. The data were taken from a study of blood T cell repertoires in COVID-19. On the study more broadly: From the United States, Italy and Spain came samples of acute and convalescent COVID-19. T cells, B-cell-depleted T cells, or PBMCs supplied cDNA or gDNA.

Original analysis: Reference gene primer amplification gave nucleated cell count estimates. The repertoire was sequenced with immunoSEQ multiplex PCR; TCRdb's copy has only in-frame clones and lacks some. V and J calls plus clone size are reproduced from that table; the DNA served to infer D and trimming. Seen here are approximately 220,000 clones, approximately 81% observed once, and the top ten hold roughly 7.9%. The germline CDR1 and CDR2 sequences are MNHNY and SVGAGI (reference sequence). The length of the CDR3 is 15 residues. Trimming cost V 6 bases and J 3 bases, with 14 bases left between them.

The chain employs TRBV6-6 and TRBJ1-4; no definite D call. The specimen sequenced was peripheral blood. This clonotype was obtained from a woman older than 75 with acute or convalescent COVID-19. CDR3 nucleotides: TGTGCCAGCAGGGAGGAGGGTCCGGCTAATGAAAAACTGTTTTTT. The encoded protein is CASREEGPANEKLFF.